This TCR beta chain appears in the sequencing data of a study of cytomegalovirus exposure and HLA in healthy donors. Researchers ran the PCR with 60 Vbeta and 13 Jbeta primers. Authors' data handling: As a later analysis found, there were 70 million to 80 million unique TCR beta chains, of which some 9.9 million were shared. Sequenced by immunoSEQ multiplex PCR; TCRdb stores in-frame clones only, minus some. The DNA was the basis for D and trimming; V, J and clone size are from that table. The repertoire holds roughly 120,000 clones, with 80% as singletons. The V gene's germline CDR1 is MDHEN and CDR2 SYDVKM. The V gene end was trimmed by 4 bases and the J gene end by 3 bases; junction bases not matched to a gene: 8. The CDR3 is 16 amino acids. Regarding the study as a whole: Sequencing artifact likely explains a cluster of highly shared sequence variants. Analysis was carried out at a later point, and it linked a missense DCLRE1C variant to TCR beta V- and J-gene trimming. The study carried out a later analysis of TCR beta sequences. It associated 15,000 to 20,000 of them with specific HLA alleles at a false discovery rate of 0.05.

A word on this clone: The target antigen is unknown.

The chain joins TRBV28 to TRBJ2-4; 8 bases map to TRBD2. Sequencing was carried out using PBMCs. The sequence derives from a female donor in good health and CMV-seropositive. The CDR3 coding sequence is TGTGCCAGCAGTTCCGGGGGGGGGCGGGACAAAAACATTCAGTACTTC. Translated, it gives CASSSGGGRDKNIQYF.